This T cell receptor (beta chain) was obtained from a study of blood T cell repertoires in COVID-19. Germline CDR1 MRHNA, CDR2 SNTAGT. The CDR3 totals 14 residues. Trimming pared 6 bases from V and 5 bases from J, leaving 13 bases between. In the original workflow: Using reference gene primer amplification, nucleated cell counts were estimated. Data came from immunoSEQ multiplex PCR; TCRdb stores just in-frame clones and leaves some out. The D gene and trimming were derived from the DNA, and the V and J assignments and clone size from that table. Here the sample spans some 250,000 clones, roughly 90% being singletons.

The chain is built from TRBV6-4 and TRBJ2-2; weak D call: TRBD2 (6 bases). The sample taken for sequencing was peripheral blood. The sequence was collected from a young woman with acute or convalescent COVID-19. The CDR3 DNA follows: TGTGCCAGCAGCCTCTTCGCGGGGACCGGGGAGCTGTTTTTT. This codes for CASSLFAGTGELFF.